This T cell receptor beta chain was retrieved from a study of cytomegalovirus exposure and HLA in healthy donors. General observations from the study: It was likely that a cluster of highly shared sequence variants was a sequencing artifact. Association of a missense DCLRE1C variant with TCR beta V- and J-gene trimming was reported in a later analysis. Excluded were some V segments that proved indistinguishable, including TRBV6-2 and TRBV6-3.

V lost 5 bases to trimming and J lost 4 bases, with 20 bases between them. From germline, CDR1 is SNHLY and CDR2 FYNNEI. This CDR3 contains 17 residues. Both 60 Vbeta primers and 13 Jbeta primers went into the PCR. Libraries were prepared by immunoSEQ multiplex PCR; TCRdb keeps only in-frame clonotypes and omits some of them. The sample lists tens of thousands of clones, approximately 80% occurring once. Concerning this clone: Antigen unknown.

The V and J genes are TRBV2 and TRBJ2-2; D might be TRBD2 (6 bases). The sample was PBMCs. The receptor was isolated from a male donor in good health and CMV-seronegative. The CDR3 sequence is CASSSYYGGPSTGELFF. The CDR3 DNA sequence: TGTGCCAGCAGTAGTTATTACGGGGGACCGAGCACCGGGGAGCTGTTTTTT.